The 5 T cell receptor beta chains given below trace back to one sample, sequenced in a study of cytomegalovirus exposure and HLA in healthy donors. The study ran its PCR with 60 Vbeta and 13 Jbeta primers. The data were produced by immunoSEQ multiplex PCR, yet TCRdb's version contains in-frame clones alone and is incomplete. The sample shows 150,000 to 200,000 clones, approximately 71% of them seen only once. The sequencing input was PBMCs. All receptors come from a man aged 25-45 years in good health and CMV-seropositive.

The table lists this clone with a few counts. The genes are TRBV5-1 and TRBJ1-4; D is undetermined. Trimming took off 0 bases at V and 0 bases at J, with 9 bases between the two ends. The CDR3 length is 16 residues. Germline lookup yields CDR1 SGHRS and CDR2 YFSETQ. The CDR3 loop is CASSLAIETTNEKLFF. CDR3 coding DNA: TGCGCCAGCAGCTTGGCCATCGAGACAACTAATGAAAAACTGTTTTTT.

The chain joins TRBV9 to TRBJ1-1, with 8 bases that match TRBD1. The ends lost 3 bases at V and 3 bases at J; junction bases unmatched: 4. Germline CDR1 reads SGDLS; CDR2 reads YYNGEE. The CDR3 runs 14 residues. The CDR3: CASSALTGDTEAFF. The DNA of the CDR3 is TGTGCCAGCAGCGCGTTGACAGGGGACACTGAAGCTTTCTTT.

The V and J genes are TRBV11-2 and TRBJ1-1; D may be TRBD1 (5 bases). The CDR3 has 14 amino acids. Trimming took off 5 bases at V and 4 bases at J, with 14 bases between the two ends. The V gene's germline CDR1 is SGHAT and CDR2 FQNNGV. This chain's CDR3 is CASSLRGGSTEAFF. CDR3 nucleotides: TGTGCCAGCAGCCTCCGTGGGGGGAGCACTGAAGCTTTCTTT.

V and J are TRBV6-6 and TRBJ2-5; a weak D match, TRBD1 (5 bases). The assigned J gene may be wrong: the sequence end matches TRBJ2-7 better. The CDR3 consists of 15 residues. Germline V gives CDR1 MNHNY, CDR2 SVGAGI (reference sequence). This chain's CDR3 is CASSYLQGGPYEQYF. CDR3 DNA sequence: TGTGCCAGCAGTTACCTCCAGGGTGGGCCCTACGAGCAGTACTTC.

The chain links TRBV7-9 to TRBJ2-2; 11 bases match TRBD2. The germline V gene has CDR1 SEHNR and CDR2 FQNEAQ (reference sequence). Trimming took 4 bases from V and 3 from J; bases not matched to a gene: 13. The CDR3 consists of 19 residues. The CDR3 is CASSSGGLAGGGYTGELFF. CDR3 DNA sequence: TGTGCCAGCAGCTCCGGAGGGCTAGCGGGAGGTGGTTACACCGGGGAGCTGTTTTTT.